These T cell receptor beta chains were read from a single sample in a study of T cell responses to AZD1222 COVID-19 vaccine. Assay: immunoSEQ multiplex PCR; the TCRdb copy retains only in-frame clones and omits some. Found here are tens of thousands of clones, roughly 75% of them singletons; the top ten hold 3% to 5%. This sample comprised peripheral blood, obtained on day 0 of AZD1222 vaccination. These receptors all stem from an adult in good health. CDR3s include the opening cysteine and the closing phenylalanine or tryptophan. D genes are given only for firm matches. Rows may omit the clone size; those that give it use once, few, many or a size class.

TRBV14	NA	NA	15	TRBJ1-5	TGTGCCAGCAGCCAAGTTCGAGCAGGGAATCAGCCCCAGCATTTT	CASSQVRAGNQPQHF
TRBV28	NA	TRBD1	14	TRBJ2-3	TGTGCCAGCAATCAACAGGGGGCCATAGATACGCAGTATTTT	CASNQQGAIDTQYF
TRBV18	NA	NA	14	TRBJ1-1	TGTGCCAGCTCACCAGGGGGTATGAACACTGAAGCTTTCTTT	CASSPGGMNTEAFF
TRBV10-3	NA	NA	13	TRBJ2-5	TGTGCCATCAGTGAGTTCGGTAAAGAGACCCAGTACTTC	CAISEFGKETQYF
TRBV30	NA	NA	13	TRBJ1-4	TGTGCCCTTGCGGGGATGGGAATTGAAAAACTGTTTTTT	CALAGMGIEKLFF
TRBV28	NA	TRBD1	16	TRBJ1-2	TGTGCCAGCAGTCCTAGGAGGTGGGACAGGGATTATGGCTACACCTTC	CASSPRRWDRDYGYTF
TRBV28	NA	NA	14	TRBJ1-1	TGTGCCAGCAGTTTGATCAGGGCCGACACTGAAGCTTTCTTT	CASSLIRADTEAFF
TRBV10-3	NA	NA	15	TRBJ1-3	TGTGCCATCAGTGAGTCCGGCGGGGCTGGAAACACCATATATTTT	CAISESGGAGNTIYF
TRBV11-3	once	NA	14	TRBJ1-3	TGTGCCAGCAGCTGGACAGTCTCTGGAAACACCATATATTTT	CASSWTVSGNTIYF
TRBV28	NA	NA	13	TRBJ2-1	TGTGCCAGCAAAGGGACGGGATACAATGAGCAGTTCTTC	CASKGTGYNEQFF
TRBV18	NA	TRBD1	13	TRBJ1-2	TGTGCCAGCTCACCCACAGGGGGCCGGGGCTACACCTTC	CASSPTGGRGYTF
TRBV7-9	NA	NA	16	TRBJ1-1	TGTGCCAGCAGCTTAACGCGGACAGAACCAAACACTGAAGCTTTCTTT	CASSLTRTEPNTEAFF
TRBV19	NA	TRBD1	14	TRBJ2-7	TGTGCCAGTAGTTCCTGGGACAGGGGGAACGAGCAGTACTTC	CASSSWDRGNEQYF
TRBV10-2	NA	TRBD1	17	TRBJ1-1	TGCGCCAGCAGTGATCCTTACAGGGGGGTCATGAACACTGAAGCTTTCTTT	CASSDPYRGVMNTEAFF
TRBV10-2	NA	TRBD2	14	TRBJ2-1	TGCGCCAGCAGTGGGACTAGCGGGGGCGATGAGCAGTTCTTC	CASSGTSGGDEQFF
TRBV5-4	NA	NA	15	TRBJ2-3	TGTGCCAGCAGCCTAGGGGGACAAGGCACAGATACGCAGTATTTT	CASSLGGQGTDTQYF
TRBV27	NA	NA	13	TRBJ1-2	TGTGCCAGCAGTTTATGGGGGTCTCCGGGCTACACCTTC	CASSLWGSPGYTF
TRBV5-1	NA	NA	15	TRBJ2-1	TGCGCCAGCAGCTTGGGGGGGAGCTCCTACAATGAGCAGTTCTTC	CASSLGGSSYNEQFF
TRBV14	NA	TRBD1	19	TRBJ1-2	TGTGCCAGCAGCCTAGGGACAGGGGAAGGCCAGGGGAGCAACTATGGCTACACCTTC	CASSLGTGEGQGSNYGYTF
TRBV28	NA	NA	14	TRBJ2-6	TGTGCCAGCAGGGCAAGAAGTGGGGCCAACGTCCTGACTTTC	CASRARSGANVLTF
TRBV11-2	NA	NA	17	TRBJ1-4	TGTGCCAGCAGCCGAGGGAGGTTCCCGGTAAATAATGAAAAACTGTTTTTT	CASSRGRFPVNNEKLFF
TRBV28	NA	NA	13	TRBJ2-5	TGTGCCAGCAGCCCCACGGAGCAAGAGACCCAGTACTTC	CASSPTEQETQYF
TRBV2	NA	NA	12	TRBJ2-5	TGTGCCAGCAGTGGATTGGAAGAGACCCAGTACTTC	CASSGLEETQYF
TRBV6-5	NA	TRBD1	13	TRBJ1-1	TGTGCCAGCAGCCTACAGGGGGAGACTGAAGCTTTCTTT	CASSLQGETEAFF
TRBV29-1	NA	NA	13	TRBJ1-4	TGCAGCGCCCTTCGGGCCTATAATGAAAAACTGTTTTTT	CSALRAYNEKLFF
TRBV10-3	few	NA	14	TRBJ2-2	TGTGCCATCAAGGGGGGAGAGCCCACCGGGGAGCTGTTTTTT	CAIKGGEPTGELFF
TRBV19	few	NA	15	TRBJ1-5	TGTGCCAGTAGTGAGCAGGGAGGGTCCTATCAGCCCCAGCATTTT	CASSEQGGSYQPQHF
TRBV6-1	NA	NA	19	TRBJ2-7	TGTGCCAGCAGTGAAAATCAAGGCAGGGGCACCGTGGATGCCTACGAGCAGTACTTC	CASSENQGRGTVDAYEQYF